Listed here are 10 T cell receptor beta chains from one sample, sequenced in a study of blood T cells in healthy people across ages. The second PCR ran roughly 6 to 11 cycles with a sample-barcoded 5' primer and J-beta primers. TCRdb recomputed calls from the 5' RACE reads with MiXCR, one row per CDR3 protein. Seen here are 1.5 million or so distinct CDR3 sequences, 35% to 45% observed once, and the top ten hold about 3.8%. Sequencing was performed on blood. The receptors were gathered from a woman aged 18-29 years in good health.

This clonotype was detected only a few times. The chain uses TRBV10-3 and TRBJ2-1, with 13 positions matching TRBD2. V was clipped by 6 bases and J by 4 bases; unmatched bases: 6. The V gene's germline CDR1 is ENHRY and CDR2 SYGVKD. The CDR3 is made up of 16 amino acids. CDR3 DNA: TGTGCCATCAGCGCGAGACTAGCGGGAGGTTACAATGAGCAGTTCTTC. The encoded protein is CAISARLAGGYNEQFF.

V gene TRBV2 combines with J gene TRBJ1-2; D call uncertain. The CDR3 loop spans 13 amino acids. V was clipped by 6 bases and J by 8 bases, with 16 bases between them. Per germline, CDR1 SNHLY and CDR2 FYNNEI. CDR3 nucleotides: TGTGCCAGCAGCGCGACAAGTCGATACGGCTACACCTTC. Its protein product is CASSATSRYGYTF.

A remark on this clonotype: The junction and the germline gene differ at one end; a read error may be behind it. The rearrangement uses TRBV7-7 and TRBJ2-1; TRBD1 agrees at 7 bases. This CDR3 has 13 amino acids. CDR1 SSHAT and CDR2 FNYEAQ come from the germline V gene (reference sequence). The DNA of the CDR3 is TGTGCTAGCAGCACCGACAGGGACGGGACCCAGTTCTTC. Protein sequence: CASSTDRDGTQFF. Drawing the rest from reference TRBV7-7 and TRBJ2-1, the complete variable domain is GAGVSQSPRYKVTKRGQDVTLRCDPISSHATLYWYQQALGQGPEFLTYFNYEAQPDKSGLPSDRFSAERPEGSISTLTIQRTEQRDSAMYRCASSTDRDGTQFFGPGTRLTVL.

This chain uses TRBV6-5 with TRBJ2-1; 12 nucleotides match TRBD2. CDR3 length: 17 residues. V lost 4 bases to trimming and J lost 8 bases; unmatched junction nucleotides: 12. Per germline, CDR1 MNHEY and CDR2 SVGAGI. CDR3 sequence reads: CASSSPTSGSAFHEQFF. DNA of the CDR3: TGTGCCAGCAGTTCCCCGACTAGCGGGAGTGCTTTCCATGAGCAGTTCTTC.

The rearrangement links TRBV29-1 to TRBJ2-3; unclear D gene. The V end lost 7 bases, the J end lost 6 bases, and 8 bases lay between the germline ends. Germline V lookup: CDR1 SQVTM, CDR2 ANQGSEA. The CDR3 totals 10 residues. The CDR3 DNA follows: TGCAGCGGGAGTTTGGATACGCAGTATTTT. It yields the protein CSGSLDTQYF.

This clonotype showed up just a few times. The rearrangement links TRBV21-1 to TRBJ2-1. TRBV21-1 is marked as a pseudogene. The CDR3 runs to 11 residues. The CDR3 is CASGHHNEQFF. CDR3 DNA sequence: TGTGCCAGCGGCCACCACAATGAGCAGTTCTTC.

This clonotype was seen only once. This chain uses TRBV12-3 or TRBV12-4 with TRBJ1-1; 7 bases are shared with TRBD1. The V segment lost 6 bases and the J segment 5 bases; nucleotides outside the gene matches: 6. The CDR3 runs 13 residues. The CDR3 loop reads CASRDRKRTEAFF. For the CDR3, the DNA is TGTGCCAGCAGGGACAGGAAAAGGACTGAAGCTTTCTTT.

This CDR3 is CASRTSDRGTTDTQYF. DNA of the CDR3: TGTGCCAGCAGAACATCGGACAGGGGGACGACAGATACGCAGTATTTT. The chain couples TRBV27 to TRBJ2-3; 10 bases map to TRBD1. Trimming took 6 bases from V and 3 from J; bases not matched to a gene: 9. This CDR3 has 16 amino acids. Per germline, CDR1 MNHEY and CDR2 SMNVEV (reference sequence).

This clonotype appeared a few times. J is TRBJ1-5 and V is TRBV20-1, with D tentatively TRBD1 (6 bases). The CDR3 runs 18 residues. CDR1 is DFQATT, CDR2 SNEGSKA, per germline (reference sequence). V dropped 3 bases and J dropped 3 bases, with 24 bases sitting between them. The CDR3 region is CSASRPGDLRTANQPQHF. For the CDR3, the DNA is TGCAGTGCTAGTCGGCCAGGGGATCTTAGGACGGCCAATCAGCCCCAGCATTTT.

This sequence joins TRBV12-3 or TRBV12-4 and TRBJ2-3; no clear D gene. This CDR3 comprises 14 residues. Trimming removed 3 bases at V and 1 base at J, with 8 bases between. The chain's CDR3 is CASSFQVRTDTQYF. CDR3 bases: TGTGCCAGCAGTTTCCAGGTCCGCACAGATACGCAGTATTTT.